One and the same sample provided the 5 T cell receptor beta chains below, sequenced in a study of blood T cell repertoires in COVID-19. This table comes from immunoSEQ multiplex PCR, and its TCRdb copy is limited to in-frame clones, with some not included. The sample has around 140,000 clones, 80% to 85% seen once. Specimen: peripheral blood. These TCRs come from an older woman with acute or convalescent COVID-19.

The chain links TRBV4-3 to TRBJ2-2; 8 bases are shared with TRBD2. The CDR3 consists of 15 residues. Losses at the gene ends were 4 bases for V and 6 bases for J; bases not matched to a gene: 7. The germline V gene has CDR1 LGHNA and CDR2 YSLEER. For the CDR3, the DNA is TGCGCCAGCAGCCTCTCAGCGGGGGAGGCCGGGGAGCTGTTTTTT. Translating it yields CASSLSAGEAGELFF.

A remark on this clone: Given the absence of the conserved phenylalanine or tryptophan at the CDR3 end, a read error is likely. Because the CDR3's place on the DNA is in doubt, the DNA is left out and the CDR3 is given as listed by TCRdb. This chain uses TRBV27 with TRBJ2-7; no check of the table's D call, TRBD2, against the DNA was made. The CDR3 contains 9 residues when both ends are counted. The germline gives CDR1 MNHEY, CDR2 SMNVEV (reference sequence). CDR3 in amino acids: CASSTRRVS.

This chain links TRBV6-5 with TRBJ2-1, with 10 bases that match TRBD2. The CDR3 runs 16 residues. V trimming: 0 bases; J trimming: 8 bases; junction bases outside the gene matches: 7. Per germline, CDR1 MNHEY and CDR2 SVGAGI. This CDR3 reads CASSYSSLAGVHEQFF. The CDR3 DNA reads TGTGCCAGCAGTTACTCGAGTCTAGCGGGAGTCCATGAGCAGTTCTTC.

This clone has more than one count but fewer than ten. This rearrangement joins TRBV25-1 to TRBJ2-7, with a weak D call TRBD2 (5 bases). The V end was cut by 4 bases, the J end by 3 bases, with 10 bases between. Germline lookup yields CDR1 MGHDK and CDR2 SYGVNS. This CDR3 has 13 residues. The CDR3 region is CASSADLNYEQYF. In DNA form, the CDR3 reads TGTGCCAGCAGTGCGGACTTAAACTACGAGCAGTACTTC.

This clone was seen only once. V gene TRBV13 combines with J gene TRBJ1-2; possible D gene TRBD1, 5 bases. Per germline, CDR1 PRHDT and CDR2 FYEKMQ (reference sequence). The CDR3 consists of 14 residues. The ends were cut back, 5 bases at V and 5 bases at J, with 15 bases in the middle. In DNA, the CDR3 is TGTGCCAGCAGCGCCGGGACTCCCGCTTATGGCTACACCTTC. It encodes CASSAGTPAYGYTF. Together with reference TRBV13 and TRBJ1-2, the CDR3 gives the full variable domain: AAGVIQSPRHLIKEKRETATLKCYPIPRHDTVYWYQQGPGQDPQFLISFYEKMQSDKGSIPDRFSAQQFSDYHSELNMSSLELGDSALYFCASSAGTPAYGYTFGSGTRLTVV.